Here is one TCR beta chain with its context. The target of this receptor is not known. No per-base quality is available; no much larger clone lies one base away. TCRbeta CDR3 regions were amplified from genomic DNA using the immunoSEQ Assay, a bias-controlled multiplex PCR. Concerning the study's data processing: The number of nucleated cells in each sample was estimated by amplification of reference gene primers within the assay. To quantify the absolute abundance of each unique TCRbeta CDR3 rearrangement, sequence reads were collapsed and filtered. For each sample, productive Simpson clonality was calculated by taking the square root of Simpson's diversity index across productive rearrangements. The table was pulled from immuneACCESS by TCRdb, which kept in-frame rearrangements only. Such tables lose some clones; where checked, under half of the loss comes from unresolved V genes, and the rest has no known cause. From that table come the V and J calls and clone size; the DNA was used to work out D and trimming. In this sample the table shows a few hundred thousand clones, roughly nine tenths of which occur a single time. 6.2% of the sample comes from the top ten.

The CDR3 spans 15 residues, from the cysteine through the phenylalanine. Left in the record is the CDR3 DNA by itself, 45 bases read in frame from the first base. Looking up the germline V gene yields CDR1 SGHTA and CDR2 FQGNSA. The junction shows trimming of 5 bases on V and 3 bases on J, and the gene matches do not reach 5 bases of it. This specimen belongs to a study of blood T cell repertoires in COVID-19 (dated by TCRdb to the early 2020s). As for the study more broadly: The collaborator samples originated in the United States, Italy and Spain and spanned the acute and convalescent phases of COVID-19. The material from the prospective study consisted of cDNA or gDNA derived from T cells, B-cell-depleted T cells, or PBMCs. Subjects who had been exposed to COVID-19, were actively infected with it, or had recovered from it provided the deeply sampled blood TCRbeta repertoires that made up the dataset. The repertoires were made available in a free public database intended to serve as a resource for research on the immune response to SARS-CoV-2. Samples were obtained from the ongoing ImmuneRACE study (first 160 participants) and from over 1,000 subjects provided by 6 global collaborators. The sample metadata nearly always contained a de-identified subject ID, COVID-19 status, age in years and sex. Where HLA class I and class II types were available, the types were taken from metadata supplied by the sample provider, not from assay-based typing.

The research as a whole found: Clinical and demographic metadata were provided uncurated, with the amount varying by source and participant.

The collaborating institutions used their own protocols to collect whole blood in K2EDTA tubes. For TCRbeta analysis, collaborators shipped samples in one of three forms: frozen whole blood, isolated PBMCs, or DNA extracted from either of those sample types. Sequenced sample: peripheral blood. This chain joins TRBV7-2 to TRBJ1-1, with 11 central nucleotides matching TRBD1. The clonotype originates from a man in his sixties with acute or convalescent COVID-19. The CDR3 region reads CASSPGQGAYTEAFF. The DNA sequence reads TGTGCCAGCAGCCCTGGACAGGGGGCATACACTGAAGCTTTCTTT.